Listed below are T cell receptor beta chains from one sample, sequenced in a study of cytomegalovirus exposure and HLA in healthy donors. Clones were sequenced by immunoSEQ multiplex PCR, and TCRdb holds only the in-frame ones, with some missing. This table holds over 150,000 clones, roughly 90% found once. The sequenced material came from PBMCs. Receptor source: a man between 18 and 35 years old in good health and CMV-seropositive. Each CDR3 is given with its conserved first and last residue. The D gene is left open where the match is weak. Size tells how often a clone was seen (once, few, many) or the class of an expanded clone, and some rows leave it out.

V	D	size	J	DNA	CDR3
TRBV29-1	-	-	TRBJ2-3	TGCAGCGTTGAGCCCGGGGTCACAGATACGCAGTATTTT	CSVEPGVTDTQYF
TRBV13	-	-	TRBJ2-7	TGTGCCAGCAGCAGGCGGGCGAGCTCCTACGAGCAGTACTTC	CASSRRASSYEQYF
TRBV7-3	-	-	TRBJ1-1	TGTGCCAGCAGCTCTCGCGGGGGCGTGGGGAACACTGAAGCTTTCTTT	CASSSRGGVGNTEAFF
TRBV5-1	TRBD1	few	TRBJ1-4	TGCGCCAGCAGCCCGGGACAGATTAATGAAAAACTGTTTTTT	CASSPGQINEKLFF
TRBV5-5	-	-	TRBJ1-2	TGTGCCAGCAGCCCCCCATCGGCCCCAGGAGGCTACACCTTC	CASSPPSAPGGYTF
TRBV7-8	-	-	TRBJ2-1	TGTGCCAGCAGCTTAGCCGGTAGCGACTACTACAATGAGCAGTTCTTC	CASSLAGSDYYNEQFF
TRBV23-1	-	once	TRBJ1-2	TGCGCCAGCAGTCAATCGGGGGGGGACTATGGCTACACCTTC	CASSQSGGDYGYTF
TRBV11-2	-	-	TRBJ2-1	TGTGCCAGCAGTGGAGGAGGGGTCGGGTATGAGCAGTTCTTC	CASSGGGVGYEQFF
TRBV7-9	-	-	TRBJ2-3	TGTGCCAGCAGCTTAGGATGGGCGGGAAGCACAGATACGCAGTATTTT	CASSLGWAGSTDTQYF
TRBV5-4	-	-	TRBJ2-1	TGTGCCAGCAGCTTGGCGGGGGGCAGCTCCTACAATGAGCAGTTCTTC	CASSLAGGSSYNEQFF
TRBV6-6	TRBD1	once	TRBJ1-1	TGTGCCAGCAGGCCCCGAACAGGGGTGAGTGCTGAAGCTTTCTTT	CASRPRTGVSAEAFF
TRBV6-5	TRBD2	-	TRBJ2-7	TGTGCCAGCAGTAGCCCTAGCGGAGGGGTCTACGAGCAGTACTTC	CASSSPSGGVYEQYF
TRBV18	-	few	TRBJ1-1	TGTGCCAGCCGGGGACTAGCGAACACTGAAGCTTTCTTT	CASRGLANTEAFF
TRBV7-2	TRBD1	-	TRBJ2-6	TGTGCCAGCAGCGTAACAGGGGGCGCATCCTCTGGGGCCAACGTCCTGACTTTC	CASSVTGGASSGANVLTF
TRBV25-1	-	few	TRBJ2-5	TGTGCCAGCAGTGAACCCCATGGCAGTGAGACCCAGTACTTC	CASSEPHGSETQYF
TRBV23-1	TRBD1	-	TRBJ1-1	TGCGCCAGCGGAGGACAGGGGACTGAAGCTTTCTTT	CASGGQGTEAFF
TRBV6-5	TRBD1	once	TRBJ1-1	TGTGCCAGCAGACCCCGGGACAGGGTTTACACTGAAGCTTTCTTT	CASRPRDRVYTEAFF
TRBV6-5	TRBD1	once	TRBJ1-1	TGTGCCAGCACCTGGACAGGGTTAGCTTTCTTT	CASTWTGLAFF
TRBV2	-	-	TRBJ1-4	TGTGCCAGCAGCGAAGCGGAGGTGACAATAGAAAAACTGTTTTTT	CASSEAEVTIEKLFF
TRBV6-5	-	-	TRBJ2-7	TGTGCCAGCAGCCGTACCCTGACACTTAACTACGAGCAGTACTTC	CASSRTLTLNYEQYF
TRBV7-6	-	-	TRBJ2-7	TGTGCCAGCAGCCCCTGGACAGAAATCCCCTACGAGCAGTACTTC	CASSPWTEIPYEQYF
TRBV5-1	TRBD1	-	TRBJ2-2	TGCGCCAGCAGCTTGGAACTTGGGACAGCGAACACCGGGGAGCTGTTTTTT	CASSLELGTANTGELFF
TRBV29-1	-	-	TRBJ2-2	TGCAGCGTTGTGCTAGGAGGTCCCCGCGAGCTGTTTTTT	CSVVLGGPRELFF
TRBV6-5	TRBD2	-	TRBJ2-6	TGTGCCAGCAGACCGCGGGGGACTGGGGCCAACGTCCTGACTTTC	CASRPRGTGANVLTF
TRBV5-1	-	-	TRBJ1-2	TGCGCCAGCAGCTTGGGTGGGGCGAAAGGAAGGATATATGGCTACACCTTC	CASSLGGAKGRIYGYTF
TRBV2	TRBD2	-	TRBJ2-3	TGTGCGACCGGGACTAGCGAGTCAGATACGCAGTATTTT	CATGTSESDTQYF
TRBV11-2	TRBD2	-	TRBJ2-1	TGTGCCAGCAGCTTAGGGCGGGGGGTATTTGATGAGCAGTTCTTC	CASSLGRGVFDEQFF
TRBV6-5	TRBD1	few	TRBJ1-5	TGTGCCAGCAGCCCCGGACAGGGTCCCAATCAGCCCCAGCATTTT	CASSPGQGPNQPQHF
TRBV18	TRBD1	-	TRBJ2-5	TGTGCCAGCTCACAGAAGACGGGACAGACGAAAGAGACCCAGTACTTC	CASSQKTGQTKETQYF
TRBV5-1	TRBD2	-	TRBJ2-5	TGCGCCAGCAGCTTCTCCGGGGGACTAGCCATAGGGGAGACCCAGTACTTC	CASSFSGGLAIGETQYF
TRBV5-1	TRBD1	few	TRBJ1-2	TGCGCCAGCAGCTATCTACAGGGGCAGGATGGCTACACCTTC	CASSYLQGQDGYTF
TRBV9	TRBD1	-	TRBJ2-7	TGTGCCAGCAGCGTAGGGGGGACAGGGTTGACCTACGAGCAGTACTTC	CASSVGGTGLTYEQYF
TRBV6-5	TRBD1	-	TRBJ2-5	TGTGCCAGCAGTTACGGACAGGGAGGAGAGACCCAGTACTTC	CASSYGQGGETQYF
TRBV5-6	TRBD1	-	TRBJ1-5	TGTGCCAGCAGCAAGGTCCGCAACCAGGGGGCTGGTCGTCAGCCCCAGCATTTT	CASSKVRNQGAGRQPQHF
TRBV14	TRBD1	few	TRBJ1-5	TGTGCCAGCAGCCAAGGAGGGGGCCCGCAGCATTTT	CASSQGGGPQHF
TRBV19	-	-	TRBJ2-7	TGTGCCAGTAGTATGGACCGGGAGCACTTCAAGGTGGGCGAGCAGTACTTC	CASSMDREHFKVGEQYF
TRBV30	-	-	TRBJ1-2	TGTGCCTGGAGTGGAGAATGGGGCAACTATGGCTACACCTTC	CAWSGEWGNYGYTF
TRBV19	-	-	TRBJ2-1	TGTGCCAGTAGTATTGGGCAGGGGAGCTACAATGAGCAGTTCTTC	CASSIGQGSYNEQFF
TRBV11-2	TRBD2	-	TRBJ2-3	TGTGCCAGCAGACATCTCGCCGGACTAGCGGGACCTAAACGCGATACGCAGTATTTT	CASRHLAGLAGPKRDTQYF
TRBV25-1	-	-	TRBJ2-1	TGTGCCAGCACGACTAGTAACTCCTACAATGAGCAGTTCTTC	CASTTSNSYNEQFF
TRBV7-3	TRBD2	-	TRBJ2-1	TGTGCCAGCAGCTTACAAGGGGCTAGCGGGAGGTTGAATGAGCAGTTCTTC	CASSLQGASGRLNEQFF
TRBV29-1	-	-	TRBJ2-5	TGCAGCGTTTTCCGAGGGTCCGCGGTCTTAGAGACCCAGTACTTC	CSVFRGSAVLETQYF
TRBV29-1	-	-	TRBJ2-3	TGCAGCTCGCCGGGACACCGCACAGATACGCAGTATTTT	CSSPGHRTDTQYF
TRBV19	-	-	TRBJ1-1	TGTGCCAGTAGTCTCAGGCTCACCCTGGATACTGAAGCTTTCTTT	CASSLRLTLDTEAFF
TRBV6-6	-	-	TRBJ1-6	TGTGCCAGCAGCAAGGGGGATTCACCCCTCCACTTT	CASSKGDSPLHF